The rows below give T cell receptor beta chains drawn from one sample of a study of regulatory T cells in long-lasting Graves disease. A single record per CDR3 protein comes from TCRdb applying MiXCR to the multiplex PCR reads. Of about 460,000 distinct CDR3 sequences in the sample, approximately 14% were seen once. This sample also appeared in a second study, on T cells in Graves' hyperthyroidism and ophthalmopathy.

The sample consisted of peripheral blood mononuclear cells (PBMCs), taken at new diagnosis, from a patient treated with antithyroid drugs. These receptors were taken from a woman aged 45-59 years with Graves disease. Both conserved end residues are part of each CDR3. The D gene is left open where the match is weak. Not all rows give a size; the values are once, few, many and, for expanded clones, a class.

>TRBJ2-5|few|.|TRBV30
TGTGCCTGGAGTCGGCGCAGGGGGCTGGGAGGGGAGACCCAGTACTTC
CAWSRRRGLGGETQYF
>TRBJ1-1|many|.|TRBV29-1
TGCAGCGTTGAACGGAGGAACACTGAAGCTTTCTTT
CSVERRNTEAFF
>TRBJ1-2|few|.|TRBV6-1
TGTGCCAGCAGCTACAGGGTGGATGGCTACACCTTC
CASSYRVDGYTF
>TRBJ2-1|few|.|TRBV10-3
TGTGCCATCAAGGAGGACTTTGCGGGTTGGAGCTCCTACAATGAGCAGTTCTTC
CAIKEDFAGWSSYNEQFF
>TRBJ2-7|many|TRBD2|TRBV7-3
TGTGCCAGCAGCCCAGCGGTAGCGGGCGCAAACGAGCAGTACTTC
CASSPAVAGANEQYF
>TRBJ2-3|many|TRBD2|TRBV3-1
TGTGCCAGCAGCCGGCTAGCGGGAGGGCCTCAAGGCACAGATACGCAGTATTTT
CASSRLAGGPQGTDTQYF
>TRBJ2-2|.|TRBD2|TRBV3-1
TGTGCCAGCAGCCGGAGCGGGGGCACCGGGGAGCTGTTTTTT
CASSRSGGTGELFF
>TRBJ2-3|few|.|TRBV5-1
TGCGCCAGCAGCTTGGCCCTACGCCTAGATACGCAGTATTTT
CASSLALRLDTQYF
>TRBJ1-2|many|.|TRBV28
TGTGCCAGCAGTTTAAGCAGGGGATATTATGGCTACACCTTC
CASSLSRGYYGYTF
>TRBJ2-3|many|TRBD2|TRBV6-5
TGTGCCAGCAGTTACGGCGTAGCGGGAGGGAGCACAGATACGCAGTATTTT
CASSYGVAGGSTDTQYF
>TRBJ1-3|once|.|TRBV18
TGTGCCAGCTGTGGGACGGATTCTGGAAACACCATATATTTT
CASCGTDSGNTIYF
>TRBJ2-4|.|TRBD1|TRBV5-6
TGTGCCAGCAGCTCGGTGACAGGGGGCGAGGCCAAAAACATTCAGTACTTC
CASSSVTGGEAKNIQYF
>TRBJ2-1|many|.|TRBV10-3
TGTGCCATCAGTGCCGACTTAGTATTGTATGAGCAGTTCTTC
CAISADLVLYEQFF
>TRBJ1-2|.|.|TRBV6-2/TRBV6-3
TGTGCCAGCAGTCCTCTTGGTACTGACTATGGCTACGCCTTC
CASSPLGTDYGYAF
>TRBJ2-1|many|.|TRBV11-2
TGTGCCAGCAGCCCCCAAGCACCCTCCTACAATGAGCAGTTCTTC
CASSPQAPSYNEQFF
>TRBJ1-5|many|.|TRBV5-1
TGCGCCAGCAGCCCTGACGGAGAAACCAATCAGCCCCAGCATTTT
CASSPDGETNQPQHF
>TRBJ1-3|many|.|TRBV7-3
TGTGCCAGCAGCTTAGAGGCAGCAGAAAATGGAAACACCATATATTTT
CASSLEAAENGNTIYF
>TRBJ2-1|.|.|TRBV6-1
TGTGCCAGCAACCTACACAGTGCGGGGAAATACAATGAGCAGTTCTTC
CASNLHSAGKYNEQFF
>TRBJ2-1|many|.|TRBV5-1
TGCGCCAGCAGCTTGAACACAAACAATGAGCAGTTCTTC
CASSLNTNNEQFF
>TRBJ2-3|many|TRBD2|TRBV5-1
TGCGCCAGCAGCGAGAAGCGGGAGGGGGATACGCAGTATTTT
CASSEKREGDTQYF
>TRBJ1-1|many|.|TRBV12-3/TRBV12-4
TGTGCCAGCAGTTTACGACCAGGCTTGAACACTGAAGCTTTCTTT
CASSLRPGLNTEAFF
>TRBJ2-7|many|.|TRBV3-1
TGTGCCAGCAGCCAAGCATGGGGGGCAGCCCACGAGCAGTACTTC
CASSQAWGAAHEQYF
>TRBJ1-5|many|.|TRBV25-1
TGTGCCAGTTACAGGGTTAGATCGCCCCAGCATTTT
CASYRVRSPQHF
>TRBJ2-2|few|.|TRBV6-5
TGTGCCAGCAGTTTCACTAGTCCCCTGAACACCGGGGAGCTGTTTTTT
CASSFTSPLNTGELFF
>TRBJ2-1|many|.|TRBV27
TGTGCCAGCAGCCTTGGACAGATGTGGTTCTTC
CASSLGQMWFF
>TRBJ1-4|many|TRBD1|TRBV10-3
TGTGCCATCAGTGAGACACGTCCGGGACAGGGTTATGAAAAACTGTTTTTT
CAISETRPGQGYEKLFF
>TRBJ2-2|few|TRBD2|TRBV6-5
TGTGCCAGCAGTTACAGTAGCGGGAGGTACGGGGAGCTGTTTTTT
CASSYSSGRYGELFF
>TRBJ2-7|.|.|TRBV5-5
TGTGCCAGCAGCTCCTGGTCCTACGAGCAGTACTTC
CASSSWSYEQYF
>TRBJ2-7|many|.|TRBV27
TGTGCCAGCAGTTTAAGGGGGGACACGGGATACGAGCAGTACTTC
CASSLRGDTGYEQYF
>TRBJ2-1|.|TRBD2|TRBV28
TGTGCCAGCAGTAGCGGGAGTTTGAACAATGAGCAGTTCTTC
CASSSGSLNNEQFF
>TRBJ2-7|many|.|TRBV6-5
TGTGCCAGCAGTTACAACGACCGCAACTACGAGCAGTACTTC
CASSYNDRNYEQYF
>TRBJ1-5|many|.|TRBV2
TGTGCCAGCAGTGGAGCCATCTTCAATCAGCCCCAGCATTTT
CASSGAIFNQPQHF
>TRBJ1-1|few|.|TRBV9
TGTGCCAGCAGCGTAGGTTTGGGGGGCTGGACTGAAGCTTTCTTT
CASSVGLGGWTEAFF
>TRBJ2-5|many|TRBD1|TRBV10-3
TGTGCCATCAGTGACCCCGGGACAGGGAAGGAGACCCAGTACTTC
CAISDPGTGKETQYF
>TRBJ1-5|.|.|TRBV5-6
TGTGCCAGCAGTGATACAGGGAGTCCCCTGGGTAGCAATCAGCCCCAGCATTTT
CASSDTGSPLGSNQPQHF
>TRBJ2-3|.|.|TRBV6-2/TRBV6-3
TGTGCCAGCAGGAGGGACCAGCATACAGATACGCAGTATTTT
CASRRDQHTDTQYF
>TRBJ2-1|.|.|TRBV6-1
TGTGCCAGCAGTGAAGGGTCCCAGGCCAAGCAGTTCTTC
CASSEGSQAKQFF
>TRBJ2-3|many|TRBD2|TRBV7-9
TGTGCCAGCAGCTCTAGCGGTAGCACAGATACGCAGTATTTT
CASSSSGSTDTQYF
>TRBJ1-2|few|.|TRBV3-1
TGTGCCAGCAGCCAAGTATGGCAGGGAAACGATGGCTACACCTTC
CASSQVWQGNDGYTF
>TRBJ2-1|many|TRBD1|TRBV11-2
TGTGCCAGCAGCCTTTCCGGGACAGACTACAATGAGCAGTTCTTC
CASSLSGTDYNEQFF
>TRBJ2-7|.|TRBD2|TRBV5-1
TGCGCCAGCACCCTAAGCGGGAGATACGAGCAGTACTTC
CASTLSGRYEQYF
>TRBJ2-7|many|.|TRBV6-5
TGTGCCAGCAGTTTTGGTCTACCCTACGAGCAGTACTTC
CASSFGLPYEQYF
>TRBJ2-1|few|.|TRBV7-3
TGTGCCAGCAGCAAAGCCGGAAGCGGCTACAATGAGCAGTTCTTC
CASSKAGSGYNEQFF
>TRBJ2-1|.|.|TRBV4-1
TGCGCCAGCAGCCAAGATCCGGCAGAAACTTACAATGAGCAGTTCTTC
CASSQDPAETYNEQFF
>TRBJ2-1|.|TRBD2|TRBV10-1
TGCACCAGCAGTGATCTAGCGGGAGGGAGTAGACTGAATGAGCAGTTCTTC
CTSSDLAGGSRLNEQFF
>TRBJ2-3|few|TRBD1|TRBV27
TGTGCCAGCAGTTTAACAAACAGGGGGATCGCAGATACGCAGTATTTT
CASSLTNRGIADTQYF
>TRBJ1-3|.|.|TRBV7-9
TGTGCCAGCAGCTTATATGGGGTCTCCGCTGGAAACACCATATATTTT
CASSLYGVSAGNTIYF
>TRBJ2-2|many|TRBD2|TRBV10-3
TGTGCCATCAGTGTGGGCGGGAGGCCGGGCACCGGGGAGCTGTTTTTT
CAISVGGRPGTGELFF
>TRBJ2-5|many|TRBD2|TRBV11-2
TGTGCCAGCAGCGAGTCCTCGGATTGGGAGGGACTTTTCTCGTACCAAGAGACCCAGTACTTC
CASSESSDWEGLFSYQETQYF
>TRBJ2-2|few|TRBD2|TRBV19
TGTGCCAGTAGTCCTCAGCTGGCGGGAGGGTTCGCGAACACCGGGGAGCTGTTTTTT
CASSPQLAGGFANTGELFF
>TRBJ2-5|many|.|TRBV11-2
TGTGCCAGTCTGGGGGGAGAGACCCAGTACTTC
CASLGGETQYF
>TRBJ2-5|many|.|TRBV5-5
TGCGCCAGCAGCCCGGCGGGACAGCAAGAGACCCAGTACTTC
CASSPAGQQETQYF
>TRBJ2-1|few|TRBD2|TRBV9
TGTGCCAGCAGCGTAGGAGGCGGGAGGGCCTACAATGAGCAGTTCTTC
CASSVGGGRAYNEQFF